The present entry profiles one TCR beta chain with its context. This clonotype has a count of ten or more. Its target antigen remains unknown. No much larger clone is present one base from it, and per-base qualities are unavailable. The sample comes from a study of Graves' ophthalmopathy and Graves' hyperthyroidism (dated by TCRdb to 2017 to 2018). About the study as a whole: Peripheral blood samples were taken at the time of initial diagnosis, before any treatment was given. A discovery set of about a hundred patients (around 45 ophthalmopathy, 57 stable hyperthyroidism) was enrolled to explore V-J signatures distinguishing ophthalmopathy from hyperthyroidism. The 75 to 100 discovery patients were randomly split 7:3 into training and test sets. In more than five hyperthyroidism patients, T-cell repertoires of thyroid tissue and blood were compared. Once sampling was done, hyperthyroidism patients were given methimazole at a starting dose of 30 mg daily, while ophthalmopathy patients were given high-dose intravenous methylprednisolone. The independent validation cohort included 18 to 20 hyperthyroidism patients plus 17 patients who later progressed from hyperthyroidism to ophthalmopathy. TCR beta repertoire signatures were used to distinguish Graves' ophthalmopathy from Graves' hyperthyroidism and to predict progression to ophthalmopathy. In total, around 140 blood samples were TCR-sequenced: approximately 42 ophthalmopathy, under 80 hyperthyroidism and approximately 17 hyperthyroidism-to-ophthalmopathy patients. Beyond this particular receptor, the publication reports: In validation, the model predicted ophthalmopathy progression with 55% to 71% sensitivity and 72.22% specificity; 12 predicted patients were CT-confirmed with GO in a median of around 6 months. In cross-validation, the 13-signature model distinguished ophthalmopathy from stable hyperthyroidism with 87.88% sensitivity and around 84% specificity, while in the test set the corresponding values were roughly 80% and 75%. Most of the expanded thyroid clonotypes with a frequency above 0.001 were also detected in blood, and it was suggested that the thyroid immune response may be reflected by blood repertoires. No statistical method was used to predetermine the sample size, and group allocation was not hidden from the investigators.

For repertoire sequencing, the TCR beta CDR3 regions were amplified from RNA transcripts. HTBI primers and the Qiagen OneStep RT-PCR kit were used in a first-round RT-PCR, which was followed by a second-round multiplex PCR, size selection and purification. Libraries were sequenced paired-end with 100 bp reads on an Illumina HiSeq2000. In the source study's methods: Reads were processed with SOAPnuke, discarding reads with adapters, uncalled bases, mean Phred below 15, or no exact constant-primer or identifier match. High-quality paired reads were merged with COPE v1.2.5. Clonotypes were defined as unique nucleotide sequences and were aligned to IMGT TRB V, D and J references using MiTCR v1.1. The analysis was limited to V-J combinations with a frequency above 0.0001, which together covered roughly 99% of the repertoires. For each V-J combination, a TCR clonal expansion and chaos score was defined as the ratio of F50 clonal expansion to chaos observed in the TCRdist matrix. Welch's t-statistics and random forest were used to reduce features to about 13 V-J combinations, which were fed into a naive Bayes classifier. Thyroid-blood repertoire similarity was quantified with the Morisita-Horn index. TCRdb itself trimmed the public reads at Q25 with fastp, ran MiXCR and retained productive beta chains. Merged by CDR3 protein, the rows form single entries marked with the most common genes and DNA. The V and J calls were not made by the authors but by TCRdb's processing. The sample has 350,000 to 400,000 distinct CDR3 sequences on record, roughly 18% of them singletons. Clones ranked in the top ten supply roughly 1.4% of the sample.

Patients with ophthalmopathy had moderately to severely active disease, with a Clinical Activity Score of 3 or more, a NOSPECS grade of 4 or more, and a disease duration of less than 3 months. Anyone with other autoimmune diseases, uncontrolled infections, pregnancy or lactation was excluded from the study. Clinical symptoms, serum thyroxine, TRAb, thyroid ultrasound and orbital computed tomography were used for diagnosis. Ficoll-Paque density gradient centrifugation was used to isolate PBMCs from about 9 ml of fresh peripheral blood. Total RNA was extracted with Trizol reagent and quality-checked on an Agilent 2100 Bioanalyzer. The CDR3 measures 15 amino acids from cysteine to phenylalanine. This entry keeps only the CDR3 DNA: 45 bases, framed from base 1. V is cut by 6 bases and J by 6 bases, and the space between the germline ends is 18 bases. The germline V gene provides CDR1 WSHSY and CDR2 SAAADI.

In this chain, TRBV10-2 is recombined with TRBJ1-5, with no confident D gene call. This receptor was taken from a woman younger than 35 with Graves' ophthalmopathy. Donor details come from another sample of the same person, matched by shared clones. Sequenced material: peripheral blood. CDR3 protein: CASSPQEGRGQPQHF. The nucleotide sequence is TGCGCCAGCAGCCCCCAGGAAGGGCGAGGTCAGCCCCAGCATTTT.